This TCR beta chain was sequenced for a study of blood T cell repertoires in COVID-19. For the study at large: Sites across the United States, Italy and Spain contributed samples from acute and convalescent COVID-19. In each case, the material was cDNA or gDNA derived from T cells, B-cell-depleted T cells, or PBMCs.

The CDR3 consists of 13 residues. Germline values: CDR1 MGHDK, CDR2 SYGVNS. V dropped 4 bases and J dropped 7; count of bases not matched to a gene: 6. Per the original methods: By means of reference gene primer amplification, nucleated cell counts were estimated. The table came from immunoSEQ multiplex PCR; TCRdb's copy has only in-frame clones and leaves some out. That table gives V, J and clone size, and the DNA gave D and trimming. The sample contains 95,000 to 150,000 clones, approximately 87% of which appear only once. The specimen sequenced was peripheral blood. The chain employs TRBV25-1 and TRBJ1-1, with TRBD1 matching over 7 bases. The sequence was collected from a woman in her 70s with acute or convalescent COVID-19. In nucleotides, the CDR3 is TGTGCCAGCAGTGCGACAGGGTTCTTTGAAGCTTTCTTT. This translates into CASSATGFFEAFF.